Reported below is one TCR beta chain. Its binding antigen is unknown. Base qualities were left out, and no much larger clone turns up one base away. This specimen's treatment or condition label, interpreted: 15 to 20 received Ad26.COV2.S at low or high dose, single or two shots; five or six received placebo; per-sample allocation not given. Repertoires of vaccine and placebo recipients were sequenced from samples collected on day 63 after the first injection. In Cohort 1b, 25 or so adults aged 18-55 years were enrolled at a single site in Boston, USA, between 29 July and 7 August 2020. Ad26.COV2.S was a replication-incompetent adenovirus type 26 vector expressing a prefusion-stabilized SARS-CoV-2 spike protein from the original Wuhan strain. TCRbeta CDR3 regions were sequenced with the immunoSEQ Assay. After extraction, genomic DNA underwent amplification by bias-controlled multiplex PCR, followed by high-throughput sequencing. As for the authors' bioinformatics: To quantify the absolute abundance of every unique TCRbeta CDR3 region, sequences were collapsed and filtered. T cell fraction was estimated by normalization of TCRbeta template counts to usable DNA, with usable DNA being measured through amplification of reference genes present in all nucleated cells. Repertoire TCRs were annotated as SARS-CoV-2-specific by exact matching of V gene, CDR3 amino acid sequence and J gene to a known reactive TCR set. The reference SARS-CoV-2 TCR set was obtained from MIRA and was filtered for enrichment in COVID-19-positive ImmuneCODE repertoires, whereby public or cross-reactive TCRs were removed. Using the MIRA antigens, annotated TCRs were further analysed by specific ORF or by position within an ORF. Breadth was defined as annotated unique rearrangements over total unique productive rearrangements; depth was the summed frequency of those rearrangements. Two-sided Wilcoxon rank-sum tests were used to compare TCR breadth between groups. Here the immuneACCESS table is served through TCRdb, limited to in-frame sequences with V and J called. Missing clones are a known gap in these copies; in checked studies unresolved V genes cover under half, and the rest lacks a known reason. V and J calls and clone size are as listed in that table; D and trimming were resolved from the DNA. The sample profile shows 450,000 to 550,000 clones; nearly 90% of them were found once. The top ten clones comprise 2.5% to 3% of the sample.

CDR1 is given as SGHVS and CDR2 as FQNEAQ, both from the germline V gene. Between the V and J ends, shortened by 5 bases and 0 bases respectively, the junction contains 21 bases. Reading from cysteine to phenylalanine, the CDR3 counts 18 amino acids. The entry retains the CDR3 DNA only, 54 bases that are in frame from base 1. The data originate from a study of Ad26.COV2.S vaccination and SARS-CoV-2 variants (dated by TCRdb to 2020 to 2023). Regarding the research as a whole: Vaccine-arm donors were drawn from COV1001, a multicentre, randomized, double-blind, placebo-controlled phase I-IIa trial of Ad26.COV2.S in healthy adults. Ad26.COV2.S was given intramuscularly at 5x10^10 or 1x10^11 viral particles, as a single shot or as two shots 56 days apart. TCRbeta repertoire sequencing was used to assess the specificity and breadth of SARS-CoV-2-reactive T cell receptors after Ad26.COV2.S vaccination. The TCR-sequenced set comprised approximately 32 samples: about 19 Ad26.COV2.S vaccine recipients, 5 placebo recipients and 8 SARS-CoV-2 convalescent individuals. Trial participants were randomized into five groups of five, in which low-dose or high-dose Ad26.COV2.S was given once or twice, or placebo was given on both occasions. Investigators remained blinded to trial group allocation during experiments and outcome assessment.

Study-wide findings and limitations: The authors noted that the TCR breadth and depth analyses may have underestimated total T cell responses. Higher spike-specific TCR breadth was observed in Ad26.COV2.S recipients than in placebo recipients (P = 0.0014). Vaccine and placebo recipients had similar non-spike TCR breadth, a finding consistent with the vaccine containing only spike. The study was not powered to compare responses between vaccine doses or regimens. After vaccination, spike-specific CD8+ and CD4+ T cell responses were reported to show substantial breadth.

This specimen was peripheral blood, taken in a trial of Ad26.COV2.S vaccine versus placebo. The sequence joins TRBV7-8 to TRBJ2-3; a confident D gene designation cannot be given. The TCR sequence derives from a person aged 18-60 years who received the Ad26.COV2.S COVID-19 vaccine or a placebo. The sequence in DNA is TGTGCCAGCAGCACAGCATCCGCGGCCGGTCCTAGCACAGATACGCAGTATTTT. Protein translation: CASSTASAAGPSTDTQYF.